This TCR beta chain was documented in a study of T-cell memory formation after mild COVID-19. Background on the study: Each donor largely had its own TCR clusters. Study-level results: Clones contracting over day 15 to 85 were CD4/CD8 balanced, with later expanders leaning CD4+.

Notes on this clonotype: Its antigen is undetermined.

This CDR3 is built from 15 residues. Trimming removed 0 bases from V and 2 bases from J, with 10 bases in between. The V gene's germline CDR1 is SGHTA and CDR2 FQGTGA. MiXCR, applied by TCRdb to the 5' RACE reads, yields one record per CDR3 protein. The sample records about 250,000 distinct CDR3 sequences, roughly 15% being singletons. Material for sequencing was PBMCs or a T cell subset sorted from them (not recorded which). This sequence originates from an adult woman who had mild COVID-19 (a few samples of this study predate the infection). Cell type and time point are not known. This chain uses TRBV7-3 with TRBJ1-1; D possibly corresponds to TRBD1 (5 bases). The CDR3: CASSLTGDGNTEAFF. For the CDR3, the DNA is TGTGCCAGCAGCTTAACGGGGGACGGCAACACTGAAGCTTTCTTT.